These 19 T cell receptor beta chains came from one sample sequenced in a study. TCRdb re-called the 5' RACE reads through MiXCR, storing one row per CDR3 protein. The sample records tens of thousands of distinct CDR3 sequences, about 28% being singletons. Sequenced sample: tumor-infiltrating memory CD4+ T cells sorted from the breast tumor. The subset: memory CD4+ T cells, CD4+CD45RO+CD25-. These TCRs come from a female donor with breast cancer.

V is TRBV6-5 and J is TRBJ2-7; D could derive from TRBD1 or TRBD2 (5 bases each). Germline V gene data show CDR1 as MNHEY and CDR2 as SVGAGI. This CDR3 contains 13 residues. V was clipped by 6 bases and J by 2 bases, with 11 bases between them. The CDR3 region is CASRSGTTYEQYF. The DNA of the CDR3 is TGTGCCAGCAGATCCGGGACGACCTACGAGCAGTACTTC.

DNA of the CDR3: TGCGCCAGCAGTCCAAGAACCAGTGGCGGCCTAAGCACAGATACGCAGTATTTT. Protein: CASSPRTSGGLSTDTQYF. V usage is TRBV4-1 and J usage is TRBJ2-3; no clear D. The germline V gene encodes CDR1 MGHRA and CDR2 YSYEKL. The CDR3 has 18 amino acids. The ends were cut back, 6 bases at V and 0 bases at J, with 22 bases in the middle.

This CDR3 is CASSVGRLEASEQFF. The CDR3 DNA reads as TGTGCCAGCAGTGTAGGGCGTCTGGAAGCCAGTGAGCAGTTCTTC. The chain uses TRBV2 and TRBJ2-1; D not resolved. This CDR3 has 15 residues. Trimming left V 4 bases short and J 9 bases short, with 19 bases between. CDR1 and CDR2 from the germline V gene are SNHLY and FYNNEI.

The chain uses TRBV6-1 and TRBJ1-5; D ambiguous. V shed 6 bases and J shed 4 bases, with 4 bases lying between them. Germline V gene lookup returns CDR1 MNHNS and CDR2 SASEGT. This CDR3 region has 11 residues. CDR3 amino acids: CASSGNQPQHF. The CDR3 DNA is TGTGCCAGCAGCGGGAATCAGCCCCAGCATTTT.

There are a few counts of this clonotype. The rearrangement joins TRBV5-1 to TRBJ1-2, with D unclear. V lost 4 bases and J lost 3, with 10 bases in between. CDR3 length: 13 residues. CDR1 and CDR2 (germline): SGHRS, YFSETQ. This chain's CDR3 is CASSGQNYYGYTF. CDR3 coding DNA: TGCGCCAGCAGCGGCCAAAATTACTATGGCTACACCTTC.

This sequence joins TRBV28 and TRBJ1-5, with D possibly being TRBD1 (5 bases). Germline values: CDR1 MDHEN, CDR2 SYDVKM. With 7 bases removed from V and 5 bases from J, the gap between germline ends came to 18 bases. The CDR3 covers 15 residues. The CDR3 DNA sequence: TGTGCCAGCACATTCCGTCGGCAGGGCCATCAGCCCCAGCATTTT. Translated: CASTFRRQGHQPQHF.

In this sample, this clonotype turned up a few times. The chain is built from TRBV5-4 and TRBJ1-2; possibly TRBD1 for D (5 bases). The V end was cut by 1 base, the J end by 3 bases, with 10 bases between. The CDR3 contains 14 residues. Germline values: CDR1 SGHNT, CDR2 YYREEE (reference sequence). The CDR3 DNA follows: TGTGCCAGCAGCTTGTTAGGGGTTGACTATGGCTACACCTTC. This codes for CASSLLGVDYGYTF.

This clonotype appeared a few times. The chain employs TRBV6-6 and TRBJ2-3, with D possibly TRBD2 on 6 matching bases. This CDR3 comprises 17 residues. The V end lost 2 bases, the J end lost 4 bases, and 19 bases lay between the germline ends. Germline CDR1 reads MNHNY; CDR2 reads SVGAGI (reference sequence). This CDR3 is CASSYGLGGSHADTQYF. The CDR3 DNA follows: TGTGCCAGCAGTTACGGTCTGGGAGGTTCGCATGCAGATACGCAGTATTTT.

The V and J genes are TRBV5-1 and TRBJ2-6; D unresolved. Trimming removed 5 bases at V and 0 bases at J, with 12 bases between. The CDR3 has 16 amino acids. Germline CDR1 reads SGHRS; CDR2 reads YFSETQ. CDR3 protein: CASRGIHDSGANVLTF. CDR3 nucleotides: TGCGCCAGCAGGGGGATCCACGACTCTGGGGCCAACGTCCTGACTTTC.

In its sample, this clonotype was seen a few times. The chain links TRBV7-8 to TRBJ1-1; the match to TRBD1 covers 8 bases. The junction had 13 bases not matched to a gene; V was cut back by 2 bases and J by 5 bases. Per the germline V gene, CDR1 is SGHVS and CDR2 is FQNEAQ. CDR3 size: 17 residues. CDR3 nucleotide sequence: TGTGCCAGCAGCTTATACGTTTACGGCAGGGGGCGTACTGAAGCTTTCTTT. As protein: CASSLYVYGRGRTEAFF.

This clonotype was counted only a few times. The rearrangement uses TRBV20-1 and TRBJ2-3; 11 bases line up with TRBD2. V trimming: 0 bases; J trimming: 0 bases; junction bases outside the gene matches: 8. The CDR3 covers 18 residues. Germline CDR1 and CDR2: DFQATT and SNEGSKA (reference sequence). CDR3 sequence: CSARESASGGPSTDTQYF. The CDR3 DNA sequence: TGCAGTGCTAGAGAATCGGCTAGCGGGGGGCCTAGCACAGATACGCAGTATTTT.

The CDR3 nucleotides read TGTGCCAGCCGCTGGAAAATCCGGGGCATTCAGTACTTC. Translated, it gives CASRWKIRGIQYF. This chain joins TRBV7-2 and TRBJ2-4; D may be TRBD2 (5 bases). Germline-derived CDR1 and CDR2 are SGHTA and FQGNSA. The CDR3 totals 13 residues. V dropped 8 bases and J dropped 9 bases, with 17 bases sitting between them. The complete variable domain, with remaining parts taken from reference TRBV7-2 and TRBJ2-4, reads GAGVSQSPSNKVTEKGKDVELRCDPISGHTALYWYRQSLGQGLEFLIYFQGNSAPDKSGLPSDRFSAERTGGSVSTLTIQRTQQEDSAVYLCASRWKIRGIQYFGAGTRLSVL.

The table lists this clonotype with many counts. For the CDR3, the DNA is TGTGCCAGCAGCCCGTACAGGGTGAACACTGAAGCTTTCTTT. It encodes CASSPYRVNTEAFF. The chain has TRBV7-2 and TRBJ1-1, with a possible D match to TRBD1 (6 bases). The germline V gene encodes CDR1 SGHTA and CDR2 FQGNSA. This CDR3 comprises 14 residues. Trimming shortened V by 5 bases and J by 0 bases, and 10 bases separated the two germline ends.

This clonotype was seen once. The chain is built from TRBV18 and TRBJ2-7; possible D gene TRBD1, 6 bases. Germline-derived CDR1 and CDR2 are KGHSH and LQKENI. The germline V and J ends were trimmed by 3 bases and 5 bases, with 17 bases remaining between them. There are 15 residues in the CDR3. The CDR3, as DNA: TGTGCCAGCTCACCTTCGACAGGAGTAAGGGACGAGCAGTACTTC. Amino acid sequence: CASSPSTGVRDEQYF.

Only a few counts were recorded for this clonotype. The chain has TRBV5-1 and TRBJ1-1, with D possibly matching TRBD1 (6 bases). The CDR3 has 14 amino acids. Germline CDR1 SGHRS, CDR2 YFSETQ. Between the trimmed V and J ends, which lost 4 bases and 4 bases, there was a span of 14 bases. The chain's CDR3 is CASSTQGYGTEAFF. CDR3 DNA sequence: TGCGCCAGCAGCACACAGGGATATGGCACTGAAGCTTTCTTT.

V gene TRBV5-1 combines with J gene TRBJ2-3, with a weak D call TRBD2 (5 bases). CDR1 is SGHRS and CDR2 is YFSETQ in the germline V gene. The CDR3 sequence is 14 residues long. The ends were cut back, 4 bases at V and 9 bases at J, with 18 bases in the middle. CDR3 nucleotides: TGCGCCAGCAGCCTAGAGCTAGCACAAGGAACGCAGTATTTT. It yields the protein CASSLELAQGTQYF. The full variable domain, rest sourced from reference TRBV5-1 and TRBJ2-3, is KAGVTQTPRYLIKTRGQQVTLSCSPISGHRSVSWYQQTPGQGLQFLFEYFSETQRNKGNFPGRFSGRQFSNSRSEMNVSTLELGDSALYLCASSLELAQGTQYFGPGTRLTVL.

V is TRBV6-2 or TRBV6-3 and J is TRBJ2-7; D remains unclear. The CDR3 runs 14 residues. From germline, CDR1 is MNHEY and CDR2 SVGEGT. Trimming removed 0 bases from V and 2 bases from J, with 8 bases in between. The CDR3, as DNA: TGTGCCAGCAGTTACTCGATACGTCCCTACGAGCAGTACTTC. Protein product: CASSYSIRPYEQYF.

V and J are TRBV4-3 and TRBJ2-3, with D tentatively TRBD1 (5 bases). The CDR3 is 14 residues long. V shed 3 bases and J shed 6 bases, with 13 bases lying between them. Germline-derived CDR1 and CDR2 are LGHNA and YSLEER. The DNA for the CDR3 is TGCGCCAGCAGCCAGCAACTCCAGGGCGATACGCAGTATTTT. It encodes CASSQQLQGDTQYF.

This chain joins TRBV14 and TRBJ1-4; TRBD1 matches at 9 bases. Germline-derived CDR1 and CDR2 are SGHDN and FVKESK. The CDR3 is made up of 17 amino acids. V lost 3 bases and J lost 7; bases outside the gene matches: 12. The CDR3 coding sequence is TGTGCCAGCAGCCAGGGACAGGGAGCGGTGTTTGGTGAAAAACTGTTTTTT. Protein product: CASSQGQGAVFGEKLFF.